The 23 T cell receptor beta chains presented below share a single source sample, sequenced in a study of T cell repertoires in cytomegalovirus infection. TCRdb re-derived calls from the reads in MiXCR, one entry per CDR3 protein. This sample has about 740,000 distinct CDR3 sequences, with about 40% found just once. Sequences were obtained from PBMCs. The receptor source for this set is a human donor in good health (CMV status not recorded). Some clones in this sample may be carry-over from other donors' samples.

Written as DNA, the CDR3 is TGTGCCAGCATTTACCTGCCCGGCGCTGAAGCTTTCTTT. Amino acid sequence: CASIYLPGAEAFF. This chain connects TRBV27 to TRBJ1-1; D is undetermined. The length of the CDR3 is 13 residues. V was clipped by 7 bases and J by 6 bases, with 15 bases between them. In germline, CDR1 is MNHEY, CDR2 SMNVEV (reference sequence).

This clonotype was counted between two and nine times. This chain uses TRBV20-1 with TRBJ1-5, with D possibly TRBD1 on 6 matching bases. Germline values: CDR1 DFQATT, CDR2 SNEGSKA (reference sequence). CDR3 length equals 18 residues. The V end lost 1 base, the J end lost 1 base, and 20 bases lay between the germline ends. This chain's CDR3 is CSARAPGPAGESNQPQHF. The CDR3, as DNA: TGCAGTGCTAGAGCCCCGGGCCCTGCAGGGGAAAGCAATCAGCCCCAGCATTTT.

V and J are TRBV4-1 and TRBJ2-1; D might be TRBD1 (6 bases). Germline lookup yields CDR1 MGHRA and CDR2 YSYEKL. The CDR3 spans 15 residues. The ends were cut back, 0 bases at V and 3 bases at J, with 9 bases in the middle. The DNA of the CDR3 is TGCGCCAGCAGCCAAGATCCGGACAGCTACAATGAGCAGTTCTTC. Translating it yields CASSQDPDSYNEQFF.

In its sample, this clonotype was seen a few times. This CDR3 reads CASSSRGQGNTGELFF. CDR3 sequence (DNA): TGTGCCAGCAGTTCCCGAGGACAGGGGAACACCGGGGAGCTGTTTTTT. The genes are TRBV6-6 and TRBJ2-2; the match to TRBD1 covers 8 bases. This CDR3 contains 16 residues. V trimming: 4 bases; J trimming: 1 base; junction bases outside the gene matches: 5. CDR1 and CDR2 from the germline V gene are MNHNY and SVGAGI (reference sequence).

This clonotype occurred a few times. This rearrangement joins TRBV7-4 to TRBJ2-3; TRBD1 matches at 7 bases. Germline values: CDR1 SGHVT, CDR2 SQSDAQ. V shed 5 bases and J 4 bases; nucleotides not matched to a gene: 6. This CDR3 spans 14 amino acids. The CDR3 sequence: CASSRQGAPDTQYF. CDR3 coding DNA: TGTGCCAGCAGCCGACAGGGTGCACCAGATACGCAGTATTTT.

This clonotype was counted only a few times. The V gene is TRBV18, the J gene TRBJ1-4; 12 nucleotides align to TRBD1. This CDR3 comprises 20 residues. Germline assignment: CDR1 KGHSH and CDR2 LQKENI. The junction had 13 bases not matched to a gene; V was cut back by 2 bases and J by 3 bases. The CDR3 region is CASSPKARDRGLSANEKLFF. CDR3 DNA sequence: TGTGCCAGCTCACCAAAAGCACGGGACAGGGGGCTTTCGGCTAATGAAAAACTGTTTTTT.

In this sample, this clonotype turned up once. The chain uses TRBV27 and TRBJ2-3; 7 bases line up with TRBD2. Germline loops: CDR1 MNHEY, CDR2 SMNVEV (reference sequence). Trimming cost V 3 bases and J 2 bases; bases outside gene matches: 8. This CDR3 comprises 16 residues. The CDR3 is CASSLGPSGTTDTQYF. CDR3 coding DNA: TGTGCCAGCAGTTTGGGTCCTAGCGGAACCACAGATACGCAGTATTTT.

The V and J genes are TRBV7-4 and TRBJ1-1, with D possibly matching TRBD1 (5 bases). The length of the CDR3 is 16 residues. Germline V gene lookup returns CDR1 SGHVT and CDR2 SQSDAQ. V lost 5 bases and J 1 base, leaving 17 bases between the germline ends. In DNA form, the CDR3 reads TGTGCCAGCAGCCCCGCAGTAGGGGCTCCGAACACTGAAGCTTTCTTT. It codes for CASSPAVGAPNTEAFF. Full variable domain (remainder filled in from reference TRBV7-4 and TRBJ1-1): GAGVSQSPRYKVAKRGRDVALRCDSISGHVTLYWYRQTLGQGSEVLTYSQSDAQRDKSGRPSGRFSAERPERSVSTLKIQRTEQGDSAVYLCASSPAVGAPNTEAFFGQGTRLTVV.

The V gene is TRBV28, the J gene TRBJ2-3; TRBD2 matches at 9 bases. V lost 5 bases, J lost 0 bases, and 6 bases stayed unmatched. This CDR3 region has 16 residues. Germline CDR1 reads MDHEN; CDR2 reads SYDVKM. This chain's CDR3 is CASSPTGLASTDTQYF. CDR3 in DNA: TGTGCCAGCAGTCCAACGGGACTAGCTAGCACAGATACGCAGTATTTT.

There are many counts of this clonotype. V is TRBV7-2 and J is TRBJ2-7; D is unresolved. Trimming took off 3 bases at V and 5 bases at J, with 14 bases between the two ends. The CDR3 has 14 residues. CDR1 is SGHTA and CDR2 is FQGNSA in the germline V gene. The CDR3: CASSFSGLVDEQYF. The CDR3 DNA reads TGTGCCAGCAGCTTTTCAGGCTTAGTCGACGAGCAGTACTTC.

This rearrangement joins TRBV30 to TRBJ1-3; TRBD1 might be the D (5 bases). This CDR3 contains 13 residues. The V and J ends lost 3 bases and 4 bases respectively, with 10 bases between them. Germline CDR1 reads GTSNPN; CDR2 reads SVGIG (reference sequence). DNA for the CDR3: TGTGCCTGGAGGGGGGAGCTCGGAAACACCATATATTTT. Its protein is CAWRGELGNTIYF.

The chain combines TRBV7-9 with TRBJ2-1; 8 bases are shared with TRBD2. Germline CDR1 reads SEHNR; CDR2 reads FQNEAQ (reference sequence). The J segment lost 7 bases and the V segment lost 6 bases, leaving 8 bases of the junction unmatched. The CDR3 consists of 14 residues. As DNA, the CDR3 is TGTGCCAGCAGTCCACCCGGGGGGGAGAATGAGCAGTTCTTC. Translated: CASSPPGGENEQFF.

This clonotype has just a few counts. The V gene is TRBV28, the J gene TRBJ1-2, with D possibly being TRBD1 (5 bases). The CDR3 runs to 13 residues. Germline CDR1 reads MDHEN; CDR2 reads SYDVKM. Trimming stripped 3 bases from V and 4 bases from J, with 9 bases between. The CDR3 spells CASSFETAYGYTF. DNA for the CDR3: TGTGCCAGCAGTTTTGAGACAGCCTATGGCTACACCTTC.

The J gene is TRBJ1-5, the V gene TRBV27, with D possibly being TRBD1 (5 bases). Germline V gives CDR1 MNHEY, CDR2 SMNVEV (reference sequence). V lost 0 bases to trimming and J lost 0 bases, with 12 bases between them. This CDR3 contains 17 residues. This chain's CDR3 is CASSLSAGLHSNQPQHF. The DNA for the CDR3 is TGTGCCAGCAGTTTATCGGCAGGGCTACATAGCAATCAGCCCCAGCATTTT.

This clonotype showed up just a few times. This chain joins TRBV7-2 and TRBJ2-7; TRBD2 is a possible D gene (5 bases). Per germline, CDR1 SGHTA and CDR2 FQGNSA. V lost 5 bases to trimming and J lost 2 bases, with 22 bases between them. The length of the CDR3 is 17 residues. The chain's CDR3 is CASSPVRAGVTTYEQYF. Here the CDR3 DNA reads TGTGCCAGCAGCCCCGTAAGGGCGGGCGTGACCACCTACGAGCAGTACTTC.

The CDR3 DNA sequence: TGTGCCAGCAGTTCCAGACTAGACGAGCAGTACTTC. This gives the protein CASSSRLDEQYF. The V and J genes are TRBV6-5 and TRBJ2-7, with D tentatively TRBD2 (6 bases). V dropped 4 bases and J dropped 5 bases, with 9 bases sitting between them. Germline V gene data show CDR1 as MNHEY and CDR2 as SVGAGI. The CDR3 spans 12 residues.

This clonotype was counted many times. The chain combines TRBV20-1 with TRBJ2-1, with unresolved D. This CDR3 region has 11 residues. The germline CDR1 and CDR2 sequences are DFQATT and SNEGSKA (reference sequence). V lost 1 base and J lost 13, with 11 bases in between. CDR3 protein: CSARGDSYQFF. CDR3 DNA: TGCAGTGCTAGAGGGGATTCTTATCAGTTCTTC.

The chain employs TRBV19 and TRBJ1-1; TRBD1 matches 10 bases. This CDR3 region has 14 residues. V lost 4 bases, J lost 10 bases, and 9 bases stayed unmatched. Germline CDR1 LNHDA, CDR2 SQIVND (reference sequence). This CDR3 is CASSTFGQGERAFF. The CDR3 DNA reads TGTGCCAGTAGTACTTTTGGACAGGGGGAGAGAGCTTTCTTT.

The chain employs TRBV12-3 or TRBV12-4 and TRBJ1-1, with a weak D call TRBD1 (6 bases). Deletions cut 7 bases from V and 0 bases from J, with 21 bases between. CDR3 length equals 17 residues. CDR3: CASTLTRGVSMNTEAFF. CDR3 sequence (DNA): TGTGCCAGCACTCTAACAAGGGGGGTTTCAATGAACACTGAAGCTTTCTTT.

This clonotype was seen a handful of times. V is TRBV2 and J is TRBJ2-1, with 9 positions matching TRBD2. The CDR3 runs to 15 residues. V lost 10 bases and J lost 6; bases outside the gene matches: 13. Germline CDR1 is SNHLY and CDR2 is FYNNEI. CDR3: CATPLRASGTNEQFF. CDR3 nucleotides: TGTGCCACCCCGCTGAGGGCTAGCGGGACCAATGAGCAGTTCTTC.

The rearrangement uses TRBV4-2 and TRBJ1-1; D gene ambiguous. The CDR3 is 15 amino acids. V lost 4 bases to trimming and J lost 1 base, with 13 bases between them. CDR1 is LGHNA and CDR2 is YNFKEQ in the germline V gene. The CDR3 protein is CASSLRPRGNTEAFF. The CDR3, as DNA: TGTGCCAGCAGCCTTAGGCCACGGGGGAACACTGAAGCTTTCTTT.

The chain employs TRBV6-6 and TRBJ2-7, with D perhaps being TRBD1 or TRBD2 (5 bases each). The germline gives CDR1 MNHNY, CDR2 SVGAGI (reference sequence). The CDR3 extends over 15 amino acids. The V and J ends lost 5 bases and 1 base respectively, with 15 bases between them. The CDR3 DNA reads TGTGCCAGCAGTACCGGGACCGCCTTTTCCTACGAGCAGTACTTC. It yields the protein CASSTGTAFSYEQYF.

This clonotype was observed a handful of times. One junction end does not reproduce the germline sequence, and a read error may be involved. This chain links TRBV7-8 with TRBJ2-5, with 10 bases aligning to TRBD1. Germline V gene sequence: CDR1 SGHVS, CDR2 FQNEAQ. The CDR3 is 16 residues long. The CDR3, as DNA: TGTGCCAGCAGATTAGGAACCGGGACAGGGGACAAGACCCAGTACTTC. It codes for CASRLGTGTGDKTQYF. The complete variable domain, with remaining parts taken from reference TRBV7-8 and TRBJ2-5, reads GAGVSQSPRYKVAKRGQDVALRCDPISGHVSLFWYQQALGQGPEFLTYFQNEAQLDKSGLPSDRFFAERPEGSVSTLKIQRTQQEDSAVYLCASRLGTGTGDKTQYFGPGTRLLVL.